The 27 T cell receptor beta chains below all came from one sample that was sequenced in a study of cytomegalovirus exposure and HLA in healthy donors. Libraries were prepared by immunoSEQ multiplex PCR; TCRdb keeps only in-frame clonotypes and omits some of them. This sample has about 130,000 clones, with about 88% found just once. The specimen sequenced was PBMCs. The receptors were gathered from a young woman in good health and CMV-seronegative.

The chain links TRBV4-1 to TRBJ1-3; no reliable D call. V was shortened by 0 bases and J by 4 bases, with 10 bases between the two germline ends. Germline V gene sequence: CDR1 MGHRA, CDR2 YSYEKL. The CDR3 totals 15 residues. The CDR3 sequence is CASSQDRGSGNTIYF. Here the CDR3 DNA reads TGCGCCAGCAGCCAAGATCGGGGTTCGGGAAACACCATATATTTT.

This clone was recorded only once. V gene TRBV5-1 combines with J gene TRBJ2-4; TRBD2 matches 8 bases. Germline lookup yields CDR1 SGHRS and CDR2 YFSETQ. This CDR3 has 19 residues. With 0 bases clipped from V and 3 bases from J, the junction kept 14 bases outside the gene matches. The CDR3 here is CASSLGLSGVPYGKNIQYF. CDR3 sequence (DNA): TGCGCCAGCAGCTTGGGTCTTAGCGGGGTCCCCTATGGCAAAAACATTCAGTACTTC.

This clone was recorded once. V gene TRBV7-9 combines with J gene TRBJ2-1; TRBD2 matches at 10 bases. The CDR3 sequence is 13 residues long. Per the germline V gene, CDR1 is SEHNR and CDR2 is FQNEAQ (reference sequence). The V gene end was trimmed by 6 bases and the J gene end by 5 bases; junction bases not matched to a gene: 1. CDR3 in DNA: TGTGCCAGCAGACTAGCGGGAAACAATGAGCAGTTCTTC. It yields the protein CASRLAGNNEQFF. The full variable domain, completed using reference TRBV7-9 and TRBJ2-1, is DTGVSQNPRHKITKRGQNVTFRCDPISEHNRLYWYRQTLGQGPEFLTYFQNEAQLEKSRLLSDRFSAERPKGSFSTLEIQRTEQGDSAMYLCASRLAGNNEQFFGPGTRLTVL.

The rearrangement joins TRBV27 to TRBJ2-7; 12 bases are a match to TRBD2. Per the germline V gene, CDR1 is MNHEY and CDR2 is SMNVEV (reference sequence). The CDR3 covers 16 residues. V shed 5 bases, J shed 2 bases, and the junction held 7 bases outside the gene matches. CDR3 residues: CASSPLAGGPPYEQYF. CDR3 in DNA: TGTGCCAGCAGTCCCCTAGCGGGAGGGCCGCCCTACGAGCAGTACTTC.

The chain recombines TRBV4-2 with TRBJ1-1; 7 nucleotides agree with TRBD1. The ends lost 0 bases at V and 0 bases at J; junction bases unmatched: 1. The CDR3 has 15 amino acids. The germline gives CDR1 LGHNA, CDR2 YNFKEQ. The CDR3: CASSQEDRMNTEAFF. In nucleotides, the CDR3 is TGTGCCAGCAGCCAAGAGGACAGGATGAACACTGAAGCTTTCTTT.

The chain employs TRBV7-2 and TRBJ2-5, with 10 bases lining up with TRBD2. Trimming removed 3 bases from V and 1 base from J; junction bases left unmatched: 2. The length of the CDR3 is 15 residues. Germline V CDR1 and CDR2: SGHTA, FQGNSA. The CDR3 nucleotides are TGTGCCAGCAGCTTGCGGACTAGCGGCCAAGAGACCCAGTACTTC. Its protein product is CASSLRTSGQETQYF.

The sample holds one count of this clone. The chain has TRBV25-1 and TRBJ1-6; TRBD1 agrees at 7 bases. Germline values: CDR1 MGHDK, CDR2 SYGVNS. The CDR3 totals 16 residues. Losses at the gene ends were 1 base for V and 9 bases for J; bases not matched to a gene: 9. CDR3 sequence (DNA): TGTGCCAGCAGTGAATTTCGGGACAGCGCTATTTCACCCCTCCACTTT. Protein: CASSEFRDSAISPLHF.

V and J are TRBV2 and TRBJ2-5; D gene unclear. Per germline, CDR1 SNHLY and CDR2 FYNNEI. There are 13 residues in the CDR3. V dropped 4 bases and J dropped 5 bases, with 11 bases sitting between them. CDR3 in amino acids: CASSVTWAETQYF. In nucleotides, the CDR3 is TGTGCCAGCAGTGTTACGTGGGCGGAGACCCAGTACTTC.

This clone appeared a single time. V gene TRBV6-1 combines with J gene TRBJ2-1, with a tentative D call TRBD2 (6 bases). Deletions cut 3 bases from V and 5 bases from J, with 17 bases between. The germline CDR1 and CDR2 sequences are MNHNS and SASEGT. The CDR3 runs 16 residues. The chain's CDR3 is CASSEGGYKEHNEQFF. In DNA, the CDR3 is TGTGCCAGCAGTGAGGGAGGTTACAAGGAGCACAATGAGCAGTTCTTC.

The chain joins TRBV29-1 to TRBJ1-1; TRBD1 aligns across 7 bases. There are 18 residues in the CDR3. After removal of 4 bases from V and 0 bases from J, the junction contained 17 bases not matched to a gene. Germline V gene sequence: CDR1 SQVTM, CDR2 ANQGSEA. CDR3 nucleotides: TGCAGCGTTGCGCCCTCCACAGGGGAGGTACACCTGAACACTGAAGCTTTCTTT. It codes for CSVAPSTGEVHLNTEAFF.

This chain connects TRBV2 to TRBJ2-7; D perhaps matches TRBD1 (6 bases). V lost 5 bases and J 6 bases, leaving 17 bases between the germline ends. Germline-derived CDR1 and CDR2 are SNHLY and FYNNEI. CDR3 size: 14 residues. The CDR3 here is CASSPRTVQSEQYF. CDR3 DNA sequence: TGTGCCAGCAGTCCTCGGACAGTCCAGAGCGAGCAGTACTTC.

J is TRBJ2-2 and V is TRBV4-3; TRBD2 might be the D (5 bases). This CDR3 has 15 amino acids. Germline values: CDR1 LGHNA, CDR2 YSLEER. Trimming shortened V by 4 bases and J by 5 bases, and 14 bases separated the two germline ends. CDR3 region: CASSPTKTGTGELFF. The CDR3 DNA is TGCGCCAGCAGCCCAACTAAGACGGGGACCGGGGAGCTGTTTTTT.

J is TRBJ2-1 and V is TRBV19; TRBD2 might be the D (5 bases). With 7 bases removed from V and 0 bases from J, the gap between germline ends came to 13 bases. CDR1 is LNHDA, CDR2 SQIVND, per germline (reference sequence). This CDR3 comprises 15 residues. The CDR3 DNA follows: TGTGCCAGTATAGAAGGGAGTAGCTCCTACAATGAGCAGTTCTTC. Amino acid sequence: CASIEGSSSYNEQFF.

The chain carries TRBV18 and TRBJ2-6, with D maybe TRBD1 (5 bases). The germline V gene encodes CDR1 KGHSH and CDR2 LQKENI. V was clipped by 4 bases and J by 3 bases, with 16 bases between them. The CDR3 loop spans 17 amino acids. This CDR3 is CASSRIDSSGGANVLTF. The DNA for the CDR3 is TGTGCCAGCTCACGAATCGACAGTTCTGGTGGGGCCAACGTCCTGACTTTC.

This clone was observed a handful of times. The chain's CDR3 is CASSPDRGHWEQYF. DNA of the CDR3: TGTGCCAGCAGTCCCGACAGGGGGCATTGGGAGCAGTACTTC. This rearrangement joins TRBV28 to TRBJ2-7; TRBD1 agrees at 10 bases. The CDR3 extends over 14 amino acids. V shed 5 bases and J 7 bases; nucleotides not matched to a gene: 8. Looked up from germline, CDR1 is MDHEN and CDR2 is SYDVKM.

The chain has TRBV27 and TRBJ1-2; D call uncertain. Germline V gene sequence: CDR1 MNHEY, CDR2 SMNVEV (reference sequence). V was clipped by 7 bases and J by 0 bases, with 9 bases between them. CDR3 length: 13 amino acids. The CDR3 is CASKSQSNYGYTF. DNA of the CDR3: TGTGCCAGCAAAAGTCAGTCTAACTATGGCTACACCTTC.

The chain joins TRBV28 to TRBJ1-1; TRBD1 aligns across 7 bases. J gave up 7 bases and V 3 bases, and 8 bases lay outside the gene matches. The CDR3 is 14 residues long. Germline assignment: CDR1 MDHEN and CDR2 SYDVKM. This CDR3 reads CASSFRAGGREAFF. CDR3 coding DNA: TGTGCCAGCAGTTTTAGGGCAGGGGGACGTGAAGCTTTCTTT.

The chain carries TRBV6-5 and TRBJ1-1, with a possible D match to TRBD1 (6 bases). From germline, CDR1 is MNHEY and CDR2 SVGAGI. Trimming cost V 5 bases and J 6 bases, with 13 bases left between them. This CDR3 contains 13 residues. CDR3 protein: CASSLRSGAEAFF. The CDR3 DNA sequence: TGTGCCAGCAGTCTCCGTTCAGGGGCTGAAGCTTTCTTT.

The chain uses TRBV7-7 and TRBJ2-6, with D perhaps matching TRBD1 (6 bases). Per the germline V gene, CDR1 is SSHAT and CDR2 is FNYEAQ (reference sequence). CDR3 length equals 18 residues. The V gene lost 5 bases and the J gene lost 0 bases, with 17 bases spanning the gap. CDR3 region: CASSTHRDMSSGANVLTF. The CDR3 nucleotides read TGTGCCAGCAGCACTCATCGGGACATGTCCTCTGGGGCCAACGTCCTGACTTTC.

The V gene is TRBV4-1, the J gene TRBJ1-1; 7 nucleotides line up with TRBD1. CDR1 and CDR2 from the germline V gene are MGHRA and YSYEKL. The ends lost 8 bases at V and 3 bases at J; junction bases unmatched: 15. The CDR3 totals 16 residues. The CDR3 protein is CASSRGGGADYTEAFF. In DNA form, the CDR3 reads TGCGCCAGCTCTCGAGGGGGCGGGGCCGATTACACTGAAGCTTTCTTT.

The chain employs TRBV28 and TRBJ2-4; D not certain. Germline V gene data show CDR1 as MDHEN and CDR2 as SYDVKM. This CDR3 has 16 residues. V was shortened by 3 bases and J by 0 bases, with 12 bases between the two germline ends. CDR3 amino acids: CASSFIGGGAKNIQYF. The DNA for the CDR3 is TGTGCCAGCAGTTTTATAGGCGGCGGAGCCAAAAACATTCAGTACTTC. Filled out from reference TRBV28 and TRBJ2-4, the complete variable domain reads DVKVTQSSRYLVKRTGEKVFLECVQDMDHENMFWYRQDPGLGLRLIYFSYDVKMKEKGDIPEGYSVSREKKERFSLILESASTNQTSMYLCASSFIGGGAKNIQYFGAGTRLSVL.

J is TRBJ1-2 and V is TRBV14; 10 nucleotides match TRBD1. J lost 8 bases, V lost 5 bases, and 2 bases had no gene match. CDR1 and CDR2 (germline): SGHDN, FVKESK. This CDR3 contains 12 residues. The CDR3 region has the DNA TGTGCCAGCAGCTGGGACAGGGGAGGCTACACCTTC. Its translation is CASSWDRGGYTF.

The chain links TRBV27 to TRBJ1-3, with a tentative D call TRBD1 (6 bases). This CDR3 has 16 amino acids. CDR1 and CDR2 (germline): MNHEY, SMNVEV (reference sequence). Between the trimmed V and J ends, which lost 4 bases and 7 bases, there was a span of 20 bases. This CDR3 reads CASSSLRQEPRNTIYF. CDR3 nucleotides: TGTGCCAGCAGTTCCCTTCGACAGGAACCAAGGAACACCATATATTTT.

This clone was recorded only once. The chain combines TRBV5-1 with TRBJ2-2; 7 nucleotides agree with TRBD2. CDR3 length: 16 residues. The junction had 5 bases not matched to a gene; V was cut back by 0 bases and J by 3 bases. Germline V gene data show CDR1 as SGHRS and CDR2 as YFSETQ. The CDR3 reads CASSLGGGSYTGELFF. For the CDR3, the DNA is TGCGCCAGCAGCTTGGGAGGCGGGAGTTACACCGGGGAGCTGTTTTTT. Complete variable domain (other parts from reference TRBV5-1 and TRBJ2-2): KAGVTQTPRYLIKTRGQQVTLSCSPISGHRSVSWYQQTPGQGLQFLFEYFSETQRNKGNFPGRFSGRQFSNSRSEMNVSTLELGDSALYLCASSLGGGSYTGELFFGEGSRLTVL.

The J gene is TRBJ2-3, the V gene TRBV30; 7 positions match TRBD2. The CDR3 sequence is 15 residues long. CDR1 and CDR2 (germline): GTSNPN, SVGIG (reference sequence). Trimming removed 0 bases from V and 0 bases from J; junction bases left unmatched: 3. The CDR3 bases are TGTGCCTGGAGTGTCGCTAGCGGTAGCACAGATACGCAGTATTTT. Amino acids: CAWSVASGSTDTQYF.

The CDR3 nucleotides read TGTGCCAGCAGCCCACGGACAGCCTCCTACAATGAGCAGTTCTTC. It is translated as CASSPRTASYNEQFF. The gene calls are TRBV21-1 and TRBJ2-1; the D call in the table, TRBD1, was not verified against the DNA. TRBV21-1 is described as a pseudogene. The length of the CDR3 is 15 residues.

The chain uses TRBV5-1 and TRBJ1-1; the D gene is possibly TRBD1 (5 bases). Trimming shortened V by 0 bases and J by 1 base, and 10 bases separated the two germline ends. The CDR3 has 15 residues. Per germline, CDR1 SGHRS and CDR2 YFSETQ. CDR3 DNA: TGCGCCAGCAGCTTGGTATCAGGGCAGAACACTGAAGCTTTCTTT. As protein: CASSLVSGQNTEAFF.